This T cell receptor (beta chain) was sequenced for a study of blood T cell repertoires in COVID-19. At the level of the study: Samples representing acute and convalescent COVID-19 were sourced from the United States, Italy and Spain. PBMCs, B-cell-depleted T cells, or T cells were the source of the cDNA or gDNA that made up the material.

The CDR3 contains 14 residues. In germline, CDR1 is SGHNT, CDR2 YYREEE (reference sequence). V lost 6 bases to trimming and J lost 1 base, with 13 bases between them. The assay was immunoSEQ multiplex PCR, and TCRdb's table has in-frame clones only and misses some. The sample lists about 15,000 clones, under 85% occurring once. The sequence came from a man between 60 and 75 years old with acute or convalescent COVID-19. This chain connects TRBV5-4 to TRBJ1-1, with D possibly matching TRBD1 (6 bases). Sequencing input: peripheral blood. The CDR3 reads CASTGGGRNTEAFF. The CDR3 region has the DNA TGTGCCAGCACCGGGGGGGGGCGGAACACTGAAGCTTTCTTT.